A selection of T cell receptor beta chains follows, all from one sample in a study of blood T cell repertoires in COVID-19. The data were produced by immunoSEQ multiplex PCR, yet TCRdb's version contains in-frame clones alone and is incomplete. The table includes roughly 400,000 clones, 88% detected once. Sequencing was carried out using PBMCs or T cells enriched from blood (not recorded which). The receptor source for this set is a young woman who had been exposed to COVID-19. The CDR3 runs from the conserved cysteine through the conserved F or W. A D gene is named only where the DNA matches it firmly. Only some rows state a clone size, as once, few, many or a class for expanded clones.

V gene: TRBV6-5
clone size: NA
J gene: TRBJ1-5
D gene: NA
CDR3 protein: CASRNSGGNQPQHF
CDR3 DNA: TGTGCCAGCAGAAACTCGGGAGGCAATCAGCCCCAGCATTTT

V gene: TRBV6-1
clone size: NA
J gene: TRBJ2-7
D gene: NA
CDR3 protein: CASSEIGHGLSYEQYF
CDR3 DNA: TGTGCCAGCAGTGAAATTGGGCACGGATTGTCCTACGAGCAGTACTTC

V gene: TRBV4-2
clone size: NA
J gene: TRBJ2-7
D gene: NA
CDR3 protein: CASSQATSSYEQYF
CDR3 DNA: TGTGCCAGCAGCCAAGCTACTTCCTCCTACGAGCAGTACTTC

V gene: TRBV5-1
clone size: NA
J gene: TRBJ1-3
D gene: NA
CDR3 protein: CASSSQGSGNTIYF
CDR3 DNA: TGCGCCAGCAGCTCCCAGGGTTCCGGAAACACCATATATTTT

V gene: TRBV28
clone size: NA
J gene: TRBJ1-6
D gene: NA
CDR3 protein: CASEAGKTPLHF
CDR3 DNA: TGTGCCAGCGAGGCAGGGAAAACACCCCTCCACTTT

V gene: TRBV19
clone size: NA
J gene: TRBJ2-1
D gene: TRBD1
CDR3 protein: CASSMGQVSGGNEQFF
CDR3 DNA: TGTGCCAGTAGTATGGGACAGGTCTCCGGGGGTAATGAGCAGTTCTTC

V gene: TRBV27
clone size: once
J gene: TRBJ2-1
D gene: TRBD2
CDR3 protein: CASKEGLAAYNEQFF
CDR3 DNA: TGTGCCAGCAAAGAAGGACTAGCGGCCTACAATGAGCAGTTCTTC

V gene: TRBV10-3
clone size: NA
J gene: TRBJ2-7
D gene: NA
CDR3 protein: CAISESSGGPYEQYF
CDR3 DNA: TGTGCCATCAGTGAGTCTTCGGGGGGCCCCTACGAGCAGTACTTC

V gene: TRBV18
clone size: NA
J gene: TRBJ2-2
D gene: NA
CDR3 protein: CATRKEDPTGELFF
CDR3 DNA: TGTGCTACCAGGAAGGAAGATCCCACCGGGGAGCTGTTTTTT

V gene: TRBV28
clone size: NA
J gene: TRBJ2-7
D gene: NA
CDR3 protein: CASSLSGYEQYF
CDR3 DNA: TGTGCCAGCAGTTTATCAGGCTACGAGCAGTACTTC

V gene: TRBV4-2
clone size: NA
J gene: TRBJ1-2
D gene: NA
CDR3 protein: CASSQEGSRLANYGYTF
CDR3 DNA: TGTGCCAGCAGCCAGGAGGGTAGCAGACTCGCTAACTATGGCTACACCTTC

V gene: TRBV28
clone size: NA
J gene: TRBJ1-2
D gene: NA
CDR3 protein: CASRGSTRYGYTF
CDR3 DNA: TGTGCCAGCAGGGGGAGTACCCGCTATGGCTACACCTTC

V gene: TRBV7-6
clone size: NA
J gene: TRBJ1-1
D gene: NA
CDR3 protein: CASSLREGGALAGRRTEAFF
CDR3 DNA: TGTGCCAGCAGCTTAAGAGAGGGAGGGGCATTGGCGGGACGACGCACTGAAGCTTTCTTT

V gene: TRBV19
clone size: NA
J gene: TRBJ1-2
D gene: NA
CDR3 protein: CASSPSRTDGGNGYTF
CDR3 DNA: TGTGCCAGTAGTCCCTCCAGGACGGATGGGGGGAATGGCTACACCTTC

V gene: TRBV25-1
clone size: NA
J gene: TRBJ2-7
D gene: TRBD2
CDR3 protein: CASSDGTGAGRLYEQYF
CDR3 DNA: TGTGCCAGCAGTGATGGTACTGGAGCGGGAAGGCTCTACGAGCAGTACTTC

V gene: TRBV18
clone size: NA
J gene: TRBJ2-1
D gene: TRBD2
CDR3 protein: CASSPTGRLAGGQSYNEQFF
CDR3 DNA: TGTGCCAGCTCACCGACGGGGCGACTAGCGGGGGGCCAGTCCTACAATGAGCAGTTCTTC

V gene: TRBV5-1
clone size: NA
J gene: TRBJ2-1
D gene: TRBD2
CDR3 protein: CATKRELGGDEQFF
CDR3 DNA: TGCGCCACCAAGCGGGAATTGGGGGGAGATGAGCAGTTCTTC

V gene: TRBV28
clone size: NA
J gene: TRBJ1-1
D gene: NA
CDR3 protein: CASSLTERNTEAFF
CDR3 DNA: TGTGCCAGCAGTTTAACAGAAAGGAACACTGAAGCTTTCTTT

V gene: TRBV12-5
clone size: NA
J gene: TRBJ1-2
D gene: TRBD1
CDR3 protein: CASGPGQEFYGYTF
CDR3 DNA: TGTGCTAGTGGTCCGGGACAGGAGTTCTATGGCTACACCTTC

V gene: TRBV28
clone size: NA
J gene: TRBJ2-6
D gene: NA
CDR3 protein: CASRFRLIRSGANVLTF
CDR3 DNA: TGTGCCAGCAGGTTTAGACTTATCCGCTCTGGGGCCAACGTCCTGACTTTC

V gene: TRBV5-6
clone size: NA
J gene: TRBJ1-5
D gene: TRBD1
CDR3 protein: CASSQYGGQGVSNQPQHF
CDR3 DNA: TGTGCCAGCAGCCAATACGGGGGACAGGGGGTGAGCAATCAGCCCCAGCATTTT

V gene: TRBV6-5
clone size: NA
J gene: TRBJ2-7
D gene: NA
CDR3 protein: CASSKSGIFVYEQYF
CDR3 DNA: TGTGCCAGCAGTAAATCAGGGATTTTCGTTTACGAGCAGTACTTC

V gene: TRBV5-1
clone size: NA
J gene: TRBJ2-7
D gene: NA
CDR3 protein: CASSLAGLSSPTYEQYF
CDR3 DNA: TGCGCCAGCAGCTTGGCCGGTTTGAGTTCCCCGACCTACGAGCAGTACTTC